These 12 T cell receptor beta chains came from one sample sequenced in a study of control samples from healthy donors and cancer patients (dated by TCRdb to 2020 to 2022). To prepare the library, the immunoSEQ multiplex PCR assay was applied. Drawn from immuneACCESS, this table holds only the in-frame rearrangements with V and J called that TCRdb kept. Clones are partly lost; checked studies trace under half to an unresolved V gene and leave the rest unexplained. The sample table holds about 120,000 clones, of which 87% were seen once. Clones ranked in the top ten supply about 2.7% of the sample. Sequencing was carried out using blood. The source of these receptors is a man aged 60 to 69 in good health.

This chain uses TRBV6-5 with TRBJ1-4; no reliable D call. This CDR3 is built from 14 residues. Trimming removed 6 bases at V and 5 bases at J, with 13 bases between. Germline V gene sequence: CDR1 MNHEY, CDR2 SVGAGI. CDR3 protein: CASRYDTANEKLFF. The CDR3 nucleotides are TGTGCCAGCAGATACGACACCGCCAATGAAAAACTGTTTTTT.

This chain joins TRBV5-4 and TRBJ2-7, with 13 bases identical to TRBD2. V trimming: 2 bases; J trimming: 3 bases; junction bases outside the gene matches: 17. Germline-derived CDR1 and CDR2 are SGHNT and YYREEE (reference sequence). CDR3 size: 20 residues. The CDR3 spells CASSFRSGTSGTSGGYEQYF. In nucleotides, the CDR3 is TGTGCCAGCAGCTTTAGATCCGGGACTAGCGGGACCTCAGGGGGCTACGAGCAGTACTTC.

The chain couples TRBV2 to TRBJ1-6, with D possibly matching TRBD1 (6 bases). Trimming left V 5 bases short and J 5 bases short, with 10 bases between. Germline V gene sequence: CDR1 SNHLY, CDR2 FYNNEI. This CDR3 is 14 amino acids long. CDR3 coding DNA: TGTGCCAGCAGTCCTGGGACAAATAATTCACCCCTCCACTTT. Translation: CASSPGTNNSPLHF. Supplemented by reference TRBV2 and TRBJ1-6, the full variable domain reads EPEVTQTPSHQVTQMGQEVILRCVPISNHLYFYWYRQILGQKVEFLVSFYNNEISEKSEIFDDQFSVERPDGSNFTLKIRSTKLEDSAMYFCASSPGTNNSPLHFGNGTRLTVT.

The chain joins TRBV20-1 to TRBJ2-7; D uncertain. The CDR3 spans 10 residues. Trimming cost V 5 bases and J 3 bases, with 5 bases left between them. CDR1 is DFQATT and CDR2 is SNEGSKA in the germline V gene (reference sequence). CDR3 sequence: CSASDYEQYF. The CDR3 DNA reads TGCAGTGCTTCAGACTACGAGCAGTACTTC.

The CDR3 loop is CASSLEGRAGELFF. CDR3 DNA sequence: TGTGCCAGCAGCTTAGAGGGGCGCGCCGGGGAGCTGTTTTTT. The rearrangement joins TRBV7-3 to TRBJ2-2; tentatively, D is TRBD1 or TRBD2 (5 bases each). V lost 2 bases and J lost 6, with 10 bases in between. This CDR3 is built from 14 residues. CDR1 SGHTA and CDR2 FQGTGA come from the germline V gene.

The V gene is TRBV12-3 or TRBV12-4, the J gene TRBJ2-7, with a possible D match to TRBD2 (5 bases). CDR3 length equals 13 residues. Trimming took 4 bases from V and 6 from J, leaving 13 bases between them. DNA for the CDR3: TGTGCCAGCAGTTGGAACCCTCGGGGCGAGCAGTACTTC. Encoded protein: CASSWNPRGEQYF.

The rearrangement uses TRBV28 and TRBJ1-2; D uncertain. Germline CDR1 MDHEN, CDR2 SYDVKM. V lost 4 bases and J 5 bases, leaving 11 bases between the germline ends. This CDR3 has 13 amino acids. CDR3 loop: CASSSGRMYGYTF. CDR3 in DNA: TGTGCCAGCAGTTCAGGACGGATGTATGGCTACACCTTC.

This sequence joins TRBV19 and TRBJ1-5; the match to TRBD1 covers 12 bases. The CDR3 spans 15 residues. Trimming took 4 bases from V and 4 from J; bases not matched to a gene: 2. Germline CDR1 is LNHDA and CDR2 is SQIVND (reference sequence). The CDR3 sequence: CASSRGQGANQPQHF. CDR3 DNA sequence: TGTGCCAGTAGTAGGGGACAGGGGGCGAATCAGCCCCAGCATTTT.

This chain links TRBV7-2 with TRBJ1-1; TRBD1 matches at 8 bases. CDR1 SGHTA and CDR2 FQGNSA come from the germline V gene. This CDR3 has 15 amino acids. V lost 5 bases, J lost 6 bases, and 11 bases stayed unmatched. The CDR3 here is CASSHSTGGQAEAFF. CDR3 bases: TGTGCCAGCAGCCATTCTACAGGGGGACAGGCTGAAGCTTTCTTT.

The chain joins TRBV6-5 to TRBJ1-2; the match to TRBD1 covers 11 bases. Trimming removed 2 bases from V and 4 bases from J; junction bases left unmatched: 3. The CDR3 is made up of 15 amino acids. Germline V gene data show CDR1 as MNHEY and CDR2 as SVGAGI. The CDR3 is CASSYGTGGSYGYTF. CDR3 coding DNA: TGTGCCAGCAGTTACGGGACAGGGGGTTCCTATGGCTACACCTTC.

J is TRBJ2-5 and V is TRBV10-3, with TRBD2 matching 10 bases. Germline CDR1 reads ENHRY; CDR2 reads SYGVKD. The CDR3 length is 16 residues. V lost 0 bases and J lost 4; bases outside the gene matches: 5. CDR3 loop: CAISESIVAGGETQYF. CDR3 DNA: TGTGCCATCAGTGAGTCGATTGTAGCGGGGGGAGAGACCCAGTACTTC.

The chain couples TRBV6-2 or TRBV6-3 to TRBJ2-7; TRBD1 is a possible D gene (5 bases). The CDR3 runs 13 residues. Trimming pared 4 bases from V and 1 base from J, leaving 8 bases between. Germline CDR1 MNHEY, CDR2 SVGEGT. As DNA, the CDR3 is TGTGCCAGCAGTTGGGCAGGGTCCTACGAGCAGTACTTC. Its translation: CASSWAGSYEQYF.